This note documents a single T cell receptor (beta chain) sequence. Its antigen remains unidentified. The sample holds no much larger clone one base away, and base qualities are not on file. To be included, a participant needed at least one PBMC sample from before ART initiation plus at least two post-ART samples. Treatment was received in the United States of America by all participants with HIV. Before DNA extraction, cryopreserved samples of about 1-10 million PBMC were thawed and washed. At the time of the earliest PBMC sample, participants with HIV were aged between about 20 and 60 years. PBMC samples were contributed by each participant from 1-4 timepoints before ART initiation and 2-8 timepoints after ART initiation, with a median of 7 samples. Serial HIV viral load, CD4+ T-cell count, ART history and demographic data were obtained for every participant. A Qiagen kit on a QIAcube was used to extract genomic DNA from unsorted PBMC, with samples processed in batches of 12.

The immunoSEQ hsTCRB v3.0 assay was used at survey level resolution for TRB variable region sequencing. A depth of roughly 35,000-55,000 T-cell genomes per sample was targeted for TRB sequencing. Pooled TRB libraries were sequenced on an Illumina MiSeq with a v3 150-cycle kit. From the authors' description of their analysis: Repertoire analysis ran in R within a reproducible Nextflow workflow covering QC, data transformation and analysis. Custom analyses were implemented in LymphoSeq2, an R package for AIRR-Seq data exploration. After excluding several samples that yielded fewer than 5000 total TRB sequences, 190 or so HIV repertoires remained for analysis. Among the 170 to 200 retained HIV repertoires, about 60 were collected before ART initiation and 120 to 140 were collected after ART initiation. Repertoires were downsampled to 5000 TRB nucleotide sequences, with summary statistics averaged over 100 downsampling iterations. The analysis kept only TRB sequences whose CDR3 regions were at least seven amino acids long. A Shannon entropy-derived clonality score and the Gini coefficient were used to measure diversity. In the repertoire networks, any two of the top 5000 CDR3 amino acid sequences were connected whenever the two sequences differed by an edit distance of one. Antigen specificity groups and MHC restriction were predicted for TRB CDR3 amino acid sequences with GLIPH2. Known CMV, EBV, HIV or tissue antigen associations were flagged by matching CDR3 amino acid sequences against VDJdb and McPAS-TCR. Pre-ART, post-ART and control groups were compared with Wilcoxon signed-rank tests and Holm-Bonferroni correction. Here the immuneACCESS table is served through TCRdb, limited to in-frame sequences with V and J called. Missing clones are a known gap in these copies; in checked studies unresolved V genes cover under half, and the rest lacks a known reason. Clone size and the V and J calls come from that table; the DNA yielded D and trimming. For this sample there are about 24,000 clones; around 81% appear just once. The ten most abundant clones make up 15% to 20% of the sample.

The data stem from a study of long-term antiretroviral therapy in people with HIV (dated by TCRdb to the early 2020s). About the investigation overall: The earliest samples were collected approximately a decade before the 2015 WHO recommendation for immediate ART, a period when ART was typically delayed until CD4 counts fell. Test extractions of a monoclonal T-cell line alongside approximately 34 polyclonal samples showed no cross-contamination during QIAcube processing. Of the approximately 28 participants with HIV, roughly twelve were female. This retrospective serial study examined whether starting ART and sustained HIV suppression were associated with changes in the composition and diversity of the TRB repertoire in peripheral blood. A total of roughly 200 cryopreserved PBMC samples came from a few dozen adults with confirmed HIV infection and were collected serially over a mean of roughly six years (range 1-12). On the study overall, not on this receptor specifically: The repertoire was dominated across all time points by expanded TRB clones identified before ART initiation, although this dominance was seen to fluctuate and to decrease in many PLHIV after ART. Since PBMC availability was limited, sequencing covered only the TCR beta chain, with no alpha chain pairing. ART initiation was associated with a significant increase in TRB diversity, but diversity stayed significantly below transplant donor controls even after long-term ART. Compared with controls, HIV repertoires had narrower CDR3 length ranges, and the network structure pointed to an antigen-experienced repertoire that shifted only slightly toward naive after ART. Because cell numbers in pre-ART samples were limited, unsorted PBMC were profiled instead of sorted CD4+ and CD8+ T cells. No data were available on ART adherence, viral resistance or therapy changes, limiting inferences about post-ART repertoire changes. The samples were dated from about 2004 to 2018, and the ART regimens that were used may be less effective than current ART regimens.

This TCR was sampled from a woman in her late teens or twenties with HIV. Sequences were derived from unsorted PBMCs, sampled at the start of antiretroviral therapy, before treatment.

The CDR3 in this case is CASSFRTELGTQYF. Here is the DNA: TGTGCCAGCAGCTTCAGGACAGAGCTTGGGACCCAGTACTTC. In this chain, TRBV9 is recombined with TRBJ2-5; the best D guess is TRBD1, with 6 bases matching. CDR1 is given as SGDLS and CDR2 as YYNGEE, both from the germline V gene. A distance of 17 bases separates the germline ends of V and J, which lose 4 bases and 7 bases respectively. Including the terminal cysteine and phenylalanine, the CDR3 comprises 14 residues. Solely the CDR3 DNA is kept, with 42 bases framed from the first base.